This entry concerns a single TCR beta chain. Its antigen is unknown. This record comes from a study of OX40 agonist ivuxolimab in advanced cancers. Study-level findings and limits: Expanded clones were, on average, more numerous among CD8+ T cells than CD4+.

Per the germline V gene, CDR1 is SGHAT and CDR2 is FQNNGV. The CDR3 is 18 residues long. V was clipped by 5 bases and J by 0 bases; unmatched bases: 13. This table comes from immunoSEQ multiplex PCR, and its TCRdb copy is limited to in-frame clones, with some not included. There are tens of thousands of clones in the sample; roughly four fifths occur only once, and approximately 0.64% lies in the top ten. The gene calls are TRBV11-2 and TRBJ1-1, with TRBD1 matching over 9 bases. The sequencing used CD4+ or CD8+ T cells sorted from blood, collected in a trial of the OX40 agonist ivuxolimab. The TCR sequence derives from an adult with an advanced solid tumor such as melanoma, head and neck, liver or kidney cancer. The CDR3 is CASSRPGTGRTMNTEAFF. The CDR3 DNA reads as TGTGCCAGCAGCCGCCCGGGGACAGGGAGAACCATGAACACTGAAGCTTTCTTT.